These 2 T cell receptor beta chains came from one sample sequenced in a study of T-cell reconstitution after alpha-beta-depleted transplantation in children. As it was prepared, the TCRbeta library received unique molecular identifiers. TCRdb reprocessed the PCR reads via MiXCR and lists one record per CDR3 protein. The data hold about 830,000 distinct CDR3 sequences, with around 17% observed a single time. The starting material was PBMCs, mostly from graft donor cells, obtained 360 days after TCRalphabeta/CD19-depleted stem cell transplant. The receptor set was obtained from a male patient between 5 and 17 years old who had a stem cell transplant for acute lymphoblastic leukemia, so the T cells may come from the graft donor.

The chain links TRBV7-2 to TRBJ2-5, with a weak D call TRBD2 (5 bases). CDR1 and CDR2 from the germline V gene are SGHTA and FQGNSA. The germline V and J ends were trimmed by 2 bases and 3 bases, with 16 bases remaining between them. The CDR3 sequence is 16 residues long. The CDR3 reads CASSLRLWLAEETQYF. CDR3 coding DNA: TGTGCCAGCAGCTTACGGTTGTGGCTAGCTGAAGAGACCCAGTACTTC.

J is TRBJ2-5 and V is TRBV27; 9 bases fit TRBD2. V lost 7 bases to trimming and J lost 5 bases; unmatched junction nucleotides: 14. Germline CDR1 is MNHEY and CDR2 is SMNVEV (reference sequence). The CDR3 has 16 amino acids. CDR3 sequence reads: CASNSLLSGGGETQYF. The DNA for the CDR3 is TGTGCCAGCAACTCACTTCTTAGCGGGGGCGGGGAGACCCAGTACTTC.